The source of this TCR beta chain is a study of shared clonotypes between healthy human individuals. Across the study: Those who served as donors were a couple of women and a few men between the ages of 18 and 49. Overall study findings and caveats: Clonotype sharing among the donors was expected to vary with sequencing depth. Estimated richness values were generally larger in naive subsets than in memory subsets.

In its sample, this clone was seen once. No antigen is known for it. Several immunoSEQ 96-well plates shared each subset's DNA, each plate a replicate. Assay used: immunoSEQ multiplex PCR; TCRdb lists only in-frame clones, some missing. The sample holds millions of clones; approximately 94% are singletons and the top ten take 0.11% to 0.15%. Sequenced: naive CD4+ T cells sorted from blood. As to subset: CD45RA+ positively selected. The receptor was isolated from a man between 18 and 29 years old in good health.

The chain's CDR3 is CASTLIAGTGSGSEKLFF. CDR3 DNA: TGTGCCAGCACCCTCATCGCCGGGACAGGTTCCGGGAGCGAAAAACTGTTTTTT. The V and J genes are TRBV28 and TRBJ1-4; 8 nucleotides agree with TRBD1. Trimming cost V 7 bases and J 8 bases; bases outside gene matches: 21. This CDR3 is 18 amino acids long. CDR1 is MDHEN and CDR2 is SYDVKM in the germline V gene.